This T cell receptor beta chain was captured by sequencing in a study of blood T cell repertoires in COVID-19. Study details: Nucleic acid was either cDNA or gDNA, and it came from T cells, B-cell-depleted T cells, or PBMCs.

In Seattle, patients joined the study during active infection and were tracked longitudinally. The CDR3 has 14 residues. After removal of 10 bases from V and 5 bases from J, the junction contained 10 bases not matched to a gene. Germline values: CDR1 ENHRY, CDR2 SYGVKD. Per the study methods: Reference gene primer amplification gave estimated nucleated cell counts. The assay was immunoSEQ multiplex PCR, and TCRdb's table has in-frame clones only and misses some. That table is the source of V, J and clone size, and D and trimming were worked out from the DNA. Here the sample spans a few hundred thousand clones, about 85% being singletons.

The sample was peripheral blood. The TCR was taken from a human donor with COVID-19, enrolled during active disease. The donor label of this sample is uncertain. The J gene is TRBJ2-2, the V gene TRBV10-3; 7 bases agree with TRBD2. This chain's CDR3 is CATSGGRDTGELFF. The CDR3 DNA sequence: TGTGCCACGTCTGGCGGGAGAGATACCGGGGAGCTGTTTTTT.